This TCR beta chain is drawn from a study of CD8+ T cells in alopecia areata. Findings of the study overall: How baseline CD8+ expansion relates to response remains uncertain (there was one nonresponder).

After isolation, RNA underwent reverse transcription to generate cDNA as the sequencing template. Sequenced by immunoSEQ multiplex PCR; TCRdb stores in-frame clones only, minus some. The sample includes roughly 280,000 clones, around 64% of them seen just once. About this clone: Its antigen is not identified.

Treatment of the sample: oral pan-JAK inhibitor, 5-10 mg twice daily. Sequenced material: CD4+ T cells sorted from blood, taken around week 54, from a patient treated with tofacitinib. The sequence was obtained from a human donor with alopecia areata.

The CDR3 DNA reads as TGCGCCAGCAGCTTAAGGGGATCTAACTATGGCTACACCTTC. It encodes CASSLRGSNYGYTF. The J gene is TRBJ1-2, the V gene TRBV5-1, with D possibly TRBD1 on 5 matching bases. Germline-derived CDR1 and CDR2 are SGHRS and YFSETQ. Trimming cost V 2 bases and J 0 bases, with 8 bases left between them. The CDR3 is 14 amino acids.